The clone carrying this T cell receptor beta chain was observed many times. The sample is drawn from a study of blood T cell repertoires in COVID-19. About the study: Acute and convalescent COVID-19 samples came from the United States, Italy and Spain.

J lost 7 bases, V lost 6 bases, and 6 bases had no gene match. The CDR3 is 14 residues long. Germline V gives CDR1 MNHEY, CDR2 SVGAGI. In the study's own analysis: Estimation of nucleated cell counts was performed using reference gene primer amplification. The assay was immunoSEQ multiplex PCR, and TCRdb's table has in-frame clones only and misses some. D and trimming were read from the DNA, whereas the V and J calls and clone size are those reported in that table. This sample has approximately 130,000 clones, with less than 90% found just once. Recovered status applied to Cohort 3 donors who had two consecutive negative PCRs. It also applied to those with clearance or with symptom resolution.

The clonotype originates from a young man who had recovered from COVID-19. Sequenced material: PBMCs or T cells enriched from blood (not recorded which). V and J are TRBV6-5 and TRBJ2-2; 9 bases are shared with TRBD1. CDR3 sequence reads: CASRRQGVNGELFF. In DNA form, the CDR3 reads TGTGCCAGCAGGAGACAGGGGGTAAACGGGGAGCTGTTTTTT.